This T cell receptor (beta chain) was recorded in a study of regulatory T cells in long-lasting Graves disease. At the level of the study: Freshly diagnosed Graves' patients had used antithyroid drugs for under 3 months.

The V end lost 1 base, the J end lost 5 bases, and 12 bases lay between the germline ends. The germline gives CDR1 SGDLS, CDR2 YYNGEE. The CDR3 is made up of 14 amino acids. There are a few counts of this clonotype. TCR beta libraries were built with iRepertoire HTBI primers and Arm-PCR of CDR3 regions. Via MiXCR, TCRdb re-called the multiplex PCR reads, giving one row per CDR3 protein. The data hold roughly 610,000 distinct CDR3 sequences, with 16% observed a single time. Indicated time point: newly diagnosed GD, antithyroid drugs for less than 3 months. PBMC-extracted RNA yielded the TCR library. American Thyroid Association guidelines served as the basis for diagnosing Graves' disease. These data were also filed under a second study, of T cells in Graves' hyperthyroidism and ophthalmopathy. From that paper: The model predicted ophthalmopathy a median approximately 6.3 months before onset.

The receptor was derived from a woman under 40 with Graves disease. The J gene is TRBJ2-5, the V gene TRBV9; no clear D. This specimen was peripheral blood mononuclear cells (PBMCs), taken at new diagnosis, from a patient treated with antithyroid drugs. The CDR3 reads CASSVKSGFETQYF. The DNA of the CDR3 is TGTGCCAGCAGCGTAAAGTCCGGGTTTGAGACCCAGTACTTC. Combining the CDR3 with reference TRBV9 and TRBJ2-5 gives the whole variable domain DSGVTQTPKHLITATGQRVTLRCSPRSGDLSVYWYQQSLDQGLQFLIQYYNGEERAKGNILERFSAQQFPDLHSELNLSSLELGDSALYFCASSVKSGFETQYFGPGTRLLVL.